This section outlines one T cell receptor beta chain sequence together with its context. The data stem from a study of human T cells and chemical hapten exposure. On the study more broadly: During the roughly 24-week study period, patients had diphenylcyclopropenone applied to the scalp every week.

Germline V gene data show CDR1 as SGHTA and CDR2 as FQGNSA. J gave up 4 bases and V 1 base, and 12 bases lay outside the gene matches. The length of the CDR3 is 18 residues. Using its own MiXCR run on the RACE reads, TCRdb lists one record per CDR3 protein. The sample has 280,000 or so distinct CDR3 sequences; over 7.5% are singletons. Documented time point: pre-sensitization, week 0. The treatment denotes: therapeutic diphenylcyclopropenone sensitization with weekly scalp DPC. The chain has TRBV7-2 and TRBJ2-5; 10 nucleotides align to TRBD2. This specimen was whole blood, taken in connection with sensitization to the hapten diphenylcyclopropenone (DPC). The receptor comes from a man younger than 35 with alopecia areata. Some clones in this sample may be carry-over from other donors' samples. The chain's CDR3 is CASSLGDSGGPSGETQYF. The CDR3 DNA follows: TGTGCCAGCAGCTTAGGGGATAGCGGGGGGCCCTCGGGAGAGACCCAGTACTTC.